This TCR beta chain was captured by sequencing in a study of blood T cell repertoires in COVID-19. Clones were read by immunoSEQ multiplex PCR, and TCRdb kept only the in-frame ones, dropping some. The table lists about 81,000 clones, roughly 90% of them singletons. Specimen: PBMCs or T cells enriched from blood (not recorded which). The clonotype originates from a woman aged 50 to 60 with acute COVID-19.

CDR3 region: CASSGTGNSPLHF. The CDR3 DNA is TGTGCCAGCAGCGGGACAGGGAATTCACCCCTCCACTTT. This rearrangement joins TRBV11-2 to TRBJ1-6; 9 nucleotides match TRBD1. V lost 5 bases, J lost 7 bases, and 0 bases stayed unmatched. This CDR3 is 13 amino acids long. Germline CDR1 and CDR2: SGHAT and FQNNGV.